This entry lists 17 T cell receptor beta chains sequenced from one sample in a study of spatial heterogeneity in lung cancer. These receptors lack a known antigen. MiXCR, run by TCRdb on the 5' RACE reads, gives a single entry per CDR3 protein. The sample records over 25,000 distinct CDR3 sequences, around 6.5% being singletons. The time point here: sample taken at primary tumor resection. Notes on the study in general: It was found that expanded intratumoral alpha and beta TCR counts tracked tumor mutation counts.

The input for sequencing was lung tumor tissue, taken at surgery. These receptors were taken from a male donor with early-stage non-small cell lung cancer.

In its sample, this clonotype ranks as medium-sized. This chain links TRBV4-2 with TRBJ1-1; 7 nucleotides match TRBD1. Germline CDR1 reads LGHNA; CDR2 reads YNFKEQ. V lost 2 bases and J lost 1; bases outside the gene matches: 4. This CDR3 is 15 amino acids long. Here the CDR3 reads CASSQPRQGNTEAFF. DNA for the CDR3: TGTGCCAGCAGCCAACCGCGACAGGGGAACACTGAAGCTTTCTTT.

Many counts were recorded for this clonotype. The V call is TRBV29-1, the J call TRBJ2-7; D is unresolved. Trimming took 2 bases from V and 0 from J, leaving 11 bases between them. CDR3 length: 14 residues. In germline, CDR1 is SQVTM, CDR2 ANQGSEA. The DNA of the CDR3 is TGCAGCGTTGAAAGGACCCCTAGCTCCTACGAGCAGTACTTC. This translates into CSVERTPSSYEQYF.

Many counts were recorded for this clonotype. The genes are TRBV27 and TRBJ2-4; no clear D gene. Trimming removed 1 base from V and 1 base from J, with 11 bases in between. The CDR3 is made up of 16 amino acids. Germline V CDR1 and CDR2: MNHEY, SMNVEV (reference sequence). CDR3 residues: CASSLLAARAKNIQYF. CDR3 coding DNA: TGTGCCAGCAGTTTATTAGCAGCCAGGGCCAAAAACATTCAGTACTTC.

The sample holds many counts of this clonotype. J is TRBJ2-3 and V is TRBV7-2; 10 bases are a match to TRBD2. J was trimmed by 5 bases and V by 2 bases; bases with no gene match: 4. The length of the CDR3 is 15 residues. Germline assignment: CDR1 SGHTA and CDR2 FQGNSA. The CDR3 region is CASSLLQRGGDTQYF. The CDR3 nucleotides read TGTGCCAGCAGCTTACTTCAGCGGGGGGGAGATACGCAGTATTTT.

At least ten counts were recorded for this clonotype. The chain uses TRBV7-2 and TRBJ2-7; D is possibly TRBD1 (6 bases). The CDR3 covers 15 residues. Germline assignment: CDR1 SGHTA and CDR2 FQGNSA. V lost 2 bases to trimming and J lost 4 bases, with 15 bases between them. The CDR3 DNA reads TGTGCCAGCAGCTTATTGGGCAGGGGAGTTTACGAGCAGTACTTC. As protein: CASSLLGRGVYEQYF. Combining the CDR3 with reference TRBV7-2 and TRBJ2-7 gives the whole variable domain GAGVSQSPSNKVTEKGKDVELRCDPISGHTALYWYRQSLGQGLEFLIYFQGNSAPDKSGLPSDRFSAERTGGSVSTLTIQRTQQEDSAVYLCASSLLGRGVYEQYFGPGTRLTVT.

The rearrangement joins TRBV19 to TRBJ2-2; D is perhaps TRBD1 (6 bases). V was pared by 3 bases and J by 1 base, with 15 bases between. The CDR3 spans 17 residues. The germline V gene encodes CDR1 LNHDA and CDR2 SQIVND (reference sequence). The CDR3 sequence is CASSIRQDPWNTGELFF. The DNA of the CDR3 is TGTGCCAGTAGTATTAGACAGGATCCCTGGAACACCGGGGAGCTGTTTTTT.

The chain employs TRBV14 and TRBJ1-2; D gene uncertain. Germline CDR1 SGHDN, CDR2 FVKESK. CDR3 size: 13 residues. The V end lost 0 bases, the J end lost 3 bases, and 5 bases lay between the germline ends. CDR3 coding DNA: TGTGCCAGCAGCCAAGACGGGTACTATGGCTACACCTTC. It specifies CASSQDGYYGYTF.

The V gene is TRBV25-1, the J gene TRBJ2-1; tentatively, D is TRBD1 or TRBD2 (5 bases each). The CDR3 runs to 16 residues. With 1 base removed from V and 3 bases from J, the gap between germline ends came to 13 bases. From germline, CDR1 is MGHDK and CDR2 SYGVNS. CDR3 nucleotide sequence: TGTGCCAGCAGTGAATTAGGGACGGCCGGCTACAATGAGCAGTTCTTC. Its translation is CASSELGTAGYNEQFF. Using reference TRBV25-1 and TRBJ2-1 for the parts outside the CDR3, the full variable domain is EADIYQTPRYLVIGTGKKITLECSQTMGHDKMYWYQQDPGMELHLIHYSYGVNSTEKGDLSSESTVSRIRTEHFPLTLESARPSHTSQYLCASSELGTAGYNEQFFGPGTRLTVL.

This clonotype was observed at least ten times. The chain employs TRBV20-1 and TRBJ1-1; 8 bases match TRBD1. V shed 3 bases and J 7 bases; nucleotides not matched to a gene: 4. Germline V lookup: CDR1 DFQATT, CDR2 SNEGSKA (reference sequence). The CDR3 consists of 12 residues. The CDR3 reads CSASIQGDEAFF. The CDR3 coding sequence is TGCAGTGCTAGTATACAGGGGGATGAAGCTTTCTTT.

This clonotype was observed at least ten times. The rearrangement joins TRBV6-2 or TRBV6-3 to TRBJ1-6, with 7 nucleotides matching TRBD1. The V segment lost 2 bases and the J segment 10 bases; nucleotides outside the gene matches: 5. The CDR3 is made up of 14 amino acids. Germline loops: CDR1 MNHEY, CDR2 SVGEGT. The CDR3 region has the DNA TGTGCCAGCAGTTACGGCAGGGGGAGGTCACCCCTCCACTTT. Amino acid sequence: CASSYGRGRSPLHF.

This clonotype was counted at least ten times. The gene calls are TRBV7-2 and TRBJ2-3; 8 positions agree with TRBD2. CDR3 length equals 14 residues. J lost 3 bases, V lost 6 bases, and 5 bases had no gene match. Germline V lookup: CDR1 SGHTA, CDR2 FQGNSA. The CDR3 region is CASRPGLGTDTQYF. In DNA, the CDR3 is TGTGCCAGCAGACCGGGACTAGGAACAGATACGCAGTATTTT.

This clonotype was found many times. This chain joins TRBV20-1 and TRBJ1-5; 8 nucleotides align to TRBD1. Trimming took 3 bases from V and 0 from J; bases not matched to a gene: 7. Germline V gene data show CDR1 as DFQATT and CDR2 as SNEGSKA (reference sequence). This CDR3 contains 16 residues. The CDR3 reads CSASPTGVSSNQPQHF. CDR3 nucleotide sequence: TGCAGTGCTAGTCCGACAGGGGTATCTAGCAATCAGCCCCAGCATTTT.

This clonotype was recorded many times. The V call is TRBV29-1, the J call TRBJ2-7; 11 nucleotides align to TRBD1. V was pared by 6 bases and J by 6 bases, with 7 bases of the junction left unmatched. This CDR3 has 13 amino acids. The germline V gene has CDR1 SQVTM and CDR2 ANQGSEA. CDR3 in DNA: TGCAGCGTAGGGACAGGGGGTCCGGGCGAGCAGTACTTC. Its translation is CSVGTGGPGEQYF.

This clonotype was seen many times. The chain recombines TRBV29-1 with TRBJ2-3, with TRBD1 matching over 10 bases. The V gene's germline CDR1 is SQVTM and CDR2 ANQGSEA. The CDR3 spans 15 residues. With 3 bases clipped from V and 5 bases from J, the junction kept 8 bases outside the gene matches. This chain's CDR3 is CSVDAGQGFGDTQYF. In DNA form, the CDR3 reads TGCAGCGTTGACGCGGGACAGGGGTTTGGAGATACGCAGTATTTT.

In this sample, this clonotype turned up many times. The rearrangement uses TRBV2 and TRBJ2-3, with 11 positions matching TRBD2. The CDR3 is 15 residues long. V shed 7 bases and J 1 base; nucleotides not matched to a gene: 4. The germline V gene has CDR1 SNHLY and CDR2 FYNNEI. The CDR3 loop is CASTTGLAGTDTQYF. The CDR3 DNA reads as TGTGCCAGCACCACGGGACTAGCGGGCACAGATACGCAGTATTTT.

In its sample, this clonotype was seen a few times. At one end the junction does not follow the germline gene, possibly because of a read error. The V and J genes are TRBV4-2 and TRBJ1-1; maybe TRBD1 (5 bases). The germline V gene has CDR1 LGHNA and CDR2 YNFKEQ. This CDR3 is 14 amino acids long. This CDR3 is CGSSQAMRGTEAFF. In DNA, the CDR3 is TGTGGCAGCAGCCAGGCTATGAGGGGAACTGAAGCTTTCTTT.

This clonotype occurred many times. The J gene is TRBJ2-7, the V gene TRBV20-1; maybe TRBD1 (5 bases). CDR3 size: 12 residues. Germline loops: CDR1 DFQATT, CDR2 SNEGSKA (reference sequence). Trimming shortened V by 0 bases and J by 5 bases, and 8 bases separated the two germline ends. Here the CDR3 DNA reads TGCAGTGCTAGAGACAGGGAACACGAGCAGTACTTC. Translation gives CSARDREHEQYF.